Each of the 19 T cell receptor beta chains below was sequenced from the same sample in a study of blood T cell repertoires in COVID-19. Measured with immunoSEQ multiplex PCR; TCRdb has only the in-frame clones, and not every one. The sample holds over 100,000 clones, around 88% seen once. Sequenced: peripheral blood. The source of these receptors is a man aged 50 to 59 with acute or convalescent COVID-19.

V and J are TRBV2 and TRBJ2-2, with D possibly matching TRBD2 (5 bases). Trimming cost V 6 bases and J 5 bases, with 16 bases left between them. The CDR3 runs to 15 residues. Looked up from germline, CDR1 is SNHLY and CDR2 is FYNNEI. The CDR3 reads CASRPGGRGTGELFF. CDR3 DNA sequence: TGTGCCAGCAGGCCCGGCGGGCGCGGGACCGGGGAGCTGTTTTTT.

The V and J genes are TRBV6-6 and TRBJ1-2; D is perhaps TRBD1 (5 bases). The CDR3 loop spans 15 amino acids. The germline V and J ends were trimmed by 2 bases and 2 bases, with 12 bases remaining between them. Per the germline V gene, CDR1 is MNHNY and CDR2 is SVGAGI (reference sequence). The DNA of the CDR3 is TGTGCCAGCAGTTACCCAGGACAAAAGAACTATGGCTACACCTTC. It is translated as CASSYPGQKNYGYTF.

The chain joins TRBV21-1 to TRBJ2-7; the DNA was not compared with TRBD2, the D call given in the table. TRBV21-1 is a recognized pseudogene. This CDR3 region has 13 residues. The CDR3 DNA is TGTGCCAGGAGGACTTTCCCCCCCTACGAGCAGTACTTC. Its protein product is CARRTFPPYEQYF.

The chain recombines TRBV5-1 with TRBJ2-3, with TRBD1 identical over 9 bases. V shed 4 bases and J 2 bases; nucleotides not matched to a gene: 5. The CDR3 has 15 residues. CDR1 is SGHRS, CDR2 YFSETQ, per germline. The DNA of the CDR3 is TGCGCCAGCAGCACACAGGGGGCTCTCACAGATACGCAGTATTTT. It translates to CASSTQGALTDTQYF.

The CDR3 DNA is TGTGCCAGCAGCCTGAGCGGGACCCACACCGGGGAGCTGTTTTTT. This sequence encodes CASSLSGTHTGELFF. This chain connects TRBV7-2 to TRBJ2-2, with 7 bases lining up with TRBD2. Looked up from germline, CDR1 is SGHTA and CDR2 is FQGNSA. Losses at the gene ends were 5 bases for V and 3 bases for J; bases not matched to a gene: 6. There are 15 residues in the CDR3.

The V gene is TRBV9, the J gene TRBJ1-2, with D unclear. The CDR3 sequence is 12 residues long. The V and J ends lost 2 bases and 5 bases respectively, with 7 bases between them. CDR1 and CDR2 (germline): SGDLS, YYNGEE. The CDR3: CASSVAGYGYTF. The CDR3 DNA reads as TGTGCCAGCAGCGTCGCGGGGTATGGCTACACCTTC.

The chain carries TRBV6-5 and TRBJ2-7; D perhaps matches TRBD2 (5 bases). This CDR3 is 13 amino acids long. Germline V CDR1 and CDR2: MNHEY, SVGAGI. The ends were cut back, 4 bases at V and 6 bases at J, with 13 bases in the middle. This chain's CDR3 is CASSSVRGIEQYF. The CDR3 DNA reads TGTGCCAGCAGTTCCGTCCGAGGGATCGAGCAGTACTTC.

The gene calls are TRBV28 and TRBJ1-3, with 12 bases lining up with TRBD1. Germline CDR1 is MDHEN and CDR2 is SYDVKM. This CDR3 contains 16 residues. Unmatched junction bases numbered 3, after V lost 3 bases and J lost 3 bases. The CDR3 is CASSFWDRGLGNTIYF. In DNA form, the CDR3 reads TGTGCCAGCAGTTTTTGGGACAGGGGGCTTGGAAACACCATATATTTT.

This chain connects TRBV5-6 to TRBJ2-7; 9 bases map to TRBD1. This CDR3 has 14 amino acids. In germline, CDR1 is SGHDT, CDR2 YYEEEE. V gave up 0 bases and J gave up 4 bases; unmatched junction bases: 2. CDR3: CASSLVGTGYEQYF. CDR3 nucleotides: TGTGCCAGCAGCTTGGTGGGGACAGGGTACGAGCAGTACTTC.

The count of this clone is one. The chain is built from TRBV6-2 or TRBV6-3 and TRBJ1-4; 8 bases are shared with TRBD1. J lost 4 bases, V lost 2 bases, and 9 bases had no gene match. Germline V gene lookup returns CDR1 MNHEY and CDR2 SVGEGT. The CDR3 extends over 17 amino acids. The CDR3 DNA follows: TGTGCCAGCAGTTACCCGGACAGGGACCATGGTAATGAAAAACTGTTTTTT. Protein sequence: CASSYPDRDHGNEKLFF.

The genes are TRBV27 and TRBJ2-3, with 7 bases matching TRBD2. The CDR3 extends over 17 amino acids. V lost 1 base, J lost 2 bases, and 9 bases stayed unmatched. Germline V gene sequence: CDR1 MNHEY, CDR2 SMNVEV (reference sequence). CDR3 coding DNA: TGTGCCAGCAGTTTATTCGCAGCGGGAAGTGCCACAGATACGCAGTATTTT. It codes for CASSLFAAGSATDTQYF.

V and J are TRBV11-2 and TRBJ1-3; 7 positions agree with TRBD1. Losses at the gene ends were 3 bases for V and 2 bases for J; bases not matched to a gene: 7. Germline loops: CDR1 SGHAT, CDR2 FQNNGV. CDR3 length: 16 amino acids. Here the CDR3 reads CASSFARGGAGNTIYF. CDR3 DNA: TGTGCCAGCAGCTTTGCCAGAGGGGGCGCTGGAAACACCATATATTTT.

Details on this clone: In the same sample, other DNA sequences code for this CDR3. The rearrangement links TRBV5-1 to TRBJ1-2; D gene uncertain. CDR1 and CDR2 from the germline V gene are SGHRS and YFSETQ. The CDR3 is made up of 13 amino acids. V was clipped by 0 bases and J by 5 bases, with 8 bases between them. CDR3 nucleotides: TGCGCCAGCAGCTTGGCCCAGGCTTATGGCTACACCTTC. Encoded protein: CASSLAQAYGYTF. Using reference TRBV5-1 and TRBJ1-2 for the parts outside the CDR3, the full variable domain is KAGVTQTPRYLIKTRGQQVTLSCSPISGHRSVSWYQQTPGQGLQFLFEYFSETQRNKGNFPGRFSGRQFSNSRSEMNVSTLELGDSALYLCASSLAQAYGYTFGSGTRLTVV.

The chain uses TRBV10-3 and TRBJ2-3; tentative D call: TRBD2 (5 bases). The germline V and J ends were trimmed by 10 bases and 3 bases, with 17 bases remaining between them. Germline V gene sequence: CDR1 ENHRY, CDR2 SYGVKD. This CDR3 spans 14 amino acids. The CDR3 DNA sequence: TGTGCCACCGAACAGCGGCTAGAAACAGATACGCAGTATTTT. Protein sequence: CATEQRLETDTQYF.

This clone was picked up a small number of times. The chain is built from TRBV12-5 and TRBJ1-1; D ambiguous. Germline V gene lookup returns CDR1 LGHNT and CDR2 FRNRAP. CDR3 length: 12 amino acids. The V gene lost 5 bases and the J gene lost 6 bases, with 10 bases spanning the gap. This CDR3 reads CASGPGYAEAFF. DNA for the CDR3: TGTGCTAGTGGTCCGGGTTACGCTGAAGCTTTCTTT.

The genes are TRBV27 and TRBJ2-7; no definite D call. V was cut by 6 bases and J by 2 bases, with 5 bases left in between. Germline V gene sequence: CDR1 MNHEY, CDR2 SMNVEV (reference sequence). The CDR3 is 11 amino acids. DNA of the CDR3: TGTGCCAGCAGGCAGGCCTACGAGCAGTACTTC. This translates into CASRQAYEQYF.

The chain recombines TRBV2 with TRBJ1-1; 10 bases align to TRBD1. Germline V gene lookup returns CDR1 SNHLY and CDR2 FYNNEI. The length of the CDR3 is 17 residues. V trimming: 7 bases; J trimming: 3 bases; junction bases outside the gene matches: 14. This CDR3 is CASKRDRGGLGYTEAFF. The CDR3 nucleotides are TGTGCCAGCAAAAGGGACAGGGGAGGCCTGGGGTACACTGAAGCTTTCTTT. The full variable domain, completed using reference TRBV2 and TRBJ1-1, is EPEVTQTPSHQVTQMGQEVILRCVPISNHLYFYWYRQILGQKVEFLVSFYNNEISEKSEIFDDQFSVERPDGSNFTLKIRSTKLEDSAMYFCASKRDRGGLGYTEAFFGQGTRLTVV.

This clone has a single count. This chain connects TRBV15 to TRBJ1-3; 7 bases agree with TRBD1. Germline V CDR1 and CDR2: LNHNV, YYDKDF (reference sequence). J lost 0 bases, V lost 5 bases, and 10 bases had no gene match. The CDR3 runs to 17 residues. This CDR3 is CATSGKDRTSSGNTIYF. CDR3 DNA sequence: TGTGCCACCAGCGGGAAGGACAGGACCTCCTCTGGAAACACCATATATTTT.

This clone was found a few times. This chain links TRBV2 with TRBJ1-2; tentative D call: TRBD1 (6 bases). Germline-derived CDR1 and CDR2 are SNHLY and FYNNEI. The CDR3 is 13 residues long. V was cut by 7 bases and J by 2 bases, with 11 bases left in between. The CDR3 DNA follows: TGTGCCAGCAACGCTGGACAGAACTATGGCTACACCTTC. Amino acid sequence: CASNAGQNYGYTF.